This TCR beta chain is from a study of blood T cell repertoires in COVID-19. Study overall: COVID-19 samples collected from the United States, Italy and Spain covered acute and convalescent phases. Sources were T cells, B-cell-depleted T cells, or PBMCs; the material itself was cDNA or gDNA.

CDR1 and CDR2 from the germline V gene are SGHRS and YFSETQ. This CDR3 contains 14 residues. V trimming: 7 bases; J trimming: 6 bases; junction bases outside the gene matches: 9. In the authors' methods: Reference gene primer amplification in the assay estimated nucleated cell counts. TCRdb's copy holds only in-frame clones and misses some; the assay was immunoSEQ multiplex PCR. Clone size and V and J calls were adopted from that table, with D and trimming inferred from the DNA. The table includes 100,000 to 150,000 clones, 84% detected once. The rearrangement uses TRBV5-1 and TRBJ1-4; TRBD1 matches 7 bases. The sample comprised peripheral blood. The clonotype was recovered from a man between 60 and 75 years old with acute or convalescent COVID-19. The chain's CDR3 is CASQEGQRDEKLFF. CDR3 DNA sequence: TGCGCCAGCCAGGAGGGACAGCGAGATGAAAAACTGTTTTTT.